The 29 T cell receptor beta chains listed next were all sequenced from one sample in a study of CD8 T cells in Susac syndrome. cDNA came from around 0.5 to 1 ug RNA primed by random hexamers. TCRdb re-derived calls from the immunoSEQ multiplex PCR reads in MiXCR, one entry per CDR3 protein. The data contain over 150,000 distinct CDR3 sequences, just under 95% of them singletons. The sample comprised CD4+ T cells from PBMCs. The origin of the receptors is a human donor with Susac syndrome.

The chain links TRBV19 to TRBJ1-1; tentatively, D is TRBD1 (5 bases). The CDR3 sequence is 15 residues long. V lost 7 bases to trimming and J lost 2 bases, with 17 bases between them. The V gene's germline CDR1 is LNHDA and CDR2 SQIVND (reference sequence). The CDR3 DNA is TGTGCCAGTACTCCAGGTGGGACGGAAAACACTGAAGCTTTCTTT. As protein: CASTPGGTENTEAFF. Looking up the rest from reference TRBV19 and TRBJ1-1 gives the full variable domain: DGGITQSPKYLFRKEGQNVTLSCEQNLNHDAMYWYRQDPGQGLRLIYYSQIVNDFQKGDIAEGYSVSREKKESFPLTVTSAQKNPTAFYLCASTPGGTENTEAFFGQGTRLTVV.

The chain joins TRBV20-1 to TRBJ2-3; TRBD2 aligns across 9 bases. CDR3 length: 13 residues. Losses at the gene ends were 3 bases for V and 4 bases for J; bases not matched to a gene: 2. CDR1 and CDR2 (germline): DFQATT, SNEGSKA (reference sequence). Here the CDR3 DNA reads TGCAGTGCTAGGACTAGCGGTTCAGATACGCAGTATTTT. This sequence encodes CSARTSGSDTQYF.

On this clonotype: One end of the junction varies from germline; a read error may be responsible. This sequence joins TRBV29-1 and TRBJ1-4, with TRBD1 matching 7 bases. This CDR3 has 14 amino acids. CDR1 is SQVTM, CDR2 ANQGSEA, per germline. CDR3 in DNA: TGCAGCGTGGCGGGACAGCAAACTGATGAAAAACTGTTTTTT. This translates into CSVAGQQTDEKLFF.

This chain joins TRBV2 and TRBJ2-1; D is possibly TRBD1 or TRBD2 (6 bases each). The CDR3 is 16 amino acids. V lost 7 bases and J 2 bases, leaving 18 bases between the germline ends. Germline-derived CDR1 and CDR2 are SNHLY and FYNNEI. The CDR3 DNA sequence: TGTGCCAGCACCGGAGGGCCGGGGGCGGCCTACAATGAGCAGTTCTTC. Its protein product is CASTGGPGAAYNEQFF.

The chain joins TRBV30 to TRBJ1-1, with a possible D match to TRBD1 (6 bases). The CDR3 is 12 residues long. Per the germline V gene, CDR1 is GTSNPN and CDR2 is SVGIG (reference sequence). V shed 8 bases and J shed 6 bases, with 16 bases lying between them. CDR3 residues: CAGRGGGPEAFF. The CDR3 DNA is TGTGCCGGCCGAGGGGGGGGCCCTGAAGCTTTCTTT.

The V gene is TRBV19, the J gene TRBJ2-3; TRBD2 aligns across 7 bases. The V gene's germline CDR1 is LNHDA and CDR2 SQIVND (reference sequence). The CDR3 loop spans 14 amino acids. After removal of 6 bases from V and 2 bases from J, the junction contained 5 bases not matched to a gene. CDR3 in amino acids: CASRSGGFTDTQYF. The CDR3 region has the DNA TGTGCCAGTAGATCGGGGGGATTCACAGATACGCAGTATTTT.

This clonotype was detected once. This rearrangement joins TRBV30 to TRBJ1-5; unclear D gene. There are 16 residues in the CDR3. The germline gives CDR1 GTSNPN, CDR2 SVGIG (reference sequence). V lost 2 bases to trimming and J lost 1 base, with 15 bases between them. This CDR3 reads CAWSSSGTASNQPQHF. For the CDR3, the DNA is TGTGCCTGGAGTTCTAGTGGCACCGCAAGCAATCAGCCCCAGCATTTT.

The chain is built from TRBV20-1 and TRBJ1-1; D unresolved. V was shortened by 3 bases and J by 1 base, with 6 bases between the two germline ends. CDR3 length: 12 residues. The V gene's germline CDR1 is DFQATT and CDR2 SNEGSKA (reference sequence). CDR3 in amino acids: CSARNPNTEAFF. As DNA, the CDR3 is TGCAGTGCTAGGAATCCGAACACTGAAGCTTTCTTT.

The V call is TRBV2, the J call TRBJ1-1, with no clear D. This CDR3 region has 13 residues. The germline V gene has CDR1 SNHLY and CDR2 FYNNEI. V gave up 8 bases and J gave up 0 bases, with 10 bases separating them. Here the CDR3 DNA reads TGTGCCAGCCGGGGTGACCTGAACACTGAAGCTTTCTTT. It encodes CASRGDLNTEAFF.

Written as DNA, the CDR3 is TGTGCCACCAGCAGAGATCTTTTGTCCAGCAGCAATCAGCCCCAGCATTTT. The encoded protein is CATSRDLLSSSNQPQHF. The chain recombines TRBV15 with TRBJ1-5; unclear D gene. CDR3 length: 17 amino acids. V was cut by 0 bases and J by 1 base, with 13 bases left in between. Germline V gives CDR1 LNHNV, CDR2 YYDKDF (reference sequence). Full variable domain (missing parts from reference TRBV15 and TRBJ1-5): DAMVIQNPRYQVTQFGKPVTLSCSQTLNHNVMYWYQQKSSQAPKLLFHYYDKDFNNEADTPDNFQSRRPNTSFCFLDIRSPGLGDTAMYLCATSRDLLSSSNQPQHFGDGTRLSIL.

This sequence joins TRBV11-2 and TRBJ2-7, with 9 bases identical to TRBD1. Germline-derived CDR1 and CDR2 are SGHAT and FQNNGV. The junction had 7 bases not matched to a gene; V was cut back by 5 bases and J by 2 bases. This CDR3 spans 15 amino acids. CDR3 in DNA: TGTGCCAGCAGCCGGTCAGGGACAGGGACCTACGAGCAGTACTTC. It translates to CASSRSGTGTYEQYF.

The chain carries TRBV29-1 and TRBJ2-3; 8 bases are shared with TRBD1. V shed 5 bases, J shed 0 bases, and the junction held 7 bases outside the gene matches. The CDR3 has 15 residues. Germline V gives CDR1 SQVTM, CDR2 ANQGSEA. Written as DNA, the CDR3 is TGCAGCGTTCTACAGGACAGGGCGAGCACAGATACGCAGTATTTT. It codes for CSVLQDRASTDTQYF.

The CDR3 here is CSANSIPGDSMNTEAFF. As DNA, the CDR3 is TGCAGTGCTAACTCCATTCCAGGGGACAGCATGAACACTGAAGCTTTCTTT. The rearrangement joins TRBV20-1 to TRBJ1-1; TRBD1 agrees at 7 bases. The CDR3 totals 17 residues. Losses at the gene ends were 4 bases for V and 0 bases for J; bases not matched to a gene: 14. Looked up from germline, CDR1 is DFQATT and CDR2 is SNEGSKA (reference sequence).

The chain is built from TRBV30 and TRBJ1-3; D unclear. This CDR3 has 13 amino acids. Germline V lookup: CDR1 GTSNPN, CDR2 SVGIG (reference sequence). V was pared by 0 bases and J by 0 bases, with 3 bases between. The CDR3 coding sequence is TGTGCCTGGAGTGTACGCTCTGGAAACACCATATATTTT. It encodes CAWSVRSGNTIYF.

This sequence joins TRBV30 and TRBJ2-5; tentatively, D is TRBD1 or TRBD2 (5 bases each). This CDR3 comprises 15 residues. V shed 0 bases and J shed 9 bases, with 20 bases lying between them. Per germline, CDR1 GTSNPN and CDR2 SVGIG (reference sequence). CDR3 in DNA: TGTGCCTGGAGTGTTCCTACCGGGACCGGCACAGCCCAGTACTTC. Translating it yields CAWSVPTGTGTAQYF.

There are a few counts of this clonotype. This chain connects TRBV30 to TRBJ2-7; tentatively, D is TRBD2 (5 bases). This CDR3 region has 13 residues. CDR1 and CDR2 from the germline V gene are GTSNPN and SVGIG (reference sequence). Trimming took 2 bases from V and 1 from J, leaving 9 bases between them. CDR3 DNA: TGTGCCTGGAGTCGCGGACTGTCCTACGAGCAGTACTTC. As protein: CAWSRGLSYEQYF. Based on the CDR3 plus reference TRBV30 and TRBJ2-7, the full variable domain is SQTIHQWPATLVQPVGSPLSLECTVEGTSNPNLYWYRQAAGRGLQLLFYSVGIGQISSEVPQNLSASRPQDRQFILSSKKLLLSDSGFYLCAWSRGLSYEQYFGPGTRLTVT.

The chain links TRBV15 to TRBJ2-1; TRBD2 aligns across 12 bases. The germline V gene encodes CDR1 LNHNV and CDR2 YYDKDF (reference sequence). Trimming took 0 bases from V and 5 from J; bases not matched to a gene: 5. The CDR3 has 17 residues. The CDR3 DNA follows: TGTGCCACCAGCAGAGAACTTCTAGCGGGAGGGCACAATGAGCAGTTCTTC. This gives the protein CATSRELLAGGHNEQFF.

The chain's CDR3 is CASSRATNEKLFF. The DNA for the CDR3 is TGTGCCAGTAGTAGGGCAACTAATGAAAAACTGTTTTTT. The chain is built from TRBV19 and TRBJ1-4; D uncertain. Germline V gene data show CDR1 as LNHDA and CDR2 as SQIVND (reference sequence). This CDR3 is 13 amino acids long. With 4 bases removed from V and 0 bases from J, the gap between germline ends came to 3 bases.

The DNA of the CDR3 is TGCAGCGTTGAACGAGGGCGGGACCAAGAGACCCAGTACTTC. Translating it yields CSVERGRDQETQYF. The chain has TRBV29-1 and TRBJ2-5; D might be TRBD2 (5 bases). Germline V lookup: CDR1 SQVTM, CDR2 ANQGSEA. CDR3 size: 14 residues. V gave up 2 bases and J gave up 0 bases, with 10 bases separating them.

The chain joins TRBV6-2 or TRBV6-3 to TRBJ2-1, with 12 bases lining up with TRBD2. The germline V gene encodes CDR1 MNHEY and CDR2 SVGEGT. V was clipped by 6 bases and J by 8 bases; unmatched bases: 5. The length of the CDR3 is 14 residues. CDR3 sequence: CASRTSGRLHEQFF. CDR3 DNA: TGTGCCAGCAGAACTAGCGGGAGGCTTCATGAGCAGTTCTTC.

The chain has TRBV30 and TRBJ1-3; D not certain. The CDR3 is 12 amino acids. V lost 5 bases and J 4 bases, leaving 9 bases between the germline ends. Germline assignment: CDR1 GTSNPN and CDR2 SVGIG (reference sequence). The CDR3 protein is CAWRRAGNTIYF. In nucleotides, the CDR3 is TGTGCCTGGCGGAGAGCGGGAAACACCATATATTTT.

The J gene is TRBJ2-3, the V gene TRBV7-9; 7 bases are a match to TRBD2. From germline, CDR1 is SEHNR and CDR2 FQNEAQ (reference sequence). CDR3 length: 18 residues. V shed 5 bases and J 2 bases; nucleotides not matched to a gene: 16. This CDR3 reads CASSPHARFLAVTDTQYF. Written as DNA, the CDR3 is TGTGCCAGCAGCCCCCACGCTCGTTTCCTAGCGGTCACAGATACGCAGTATTTT.

The chain's CDR3 is CASSPRTAAGSYNEQFF. The CDR3 DNA follows: TGCGCCAGCAGCCCCCGGACAGCTGCAGGCTCCTACAATGAGCAGTTCTTC. The V and J genes are TRBV4-1 and TRBJ2-1; possible D gene TRBD1, 6 bases. V was pared by 4 bases and J by 0 bases, with 16 bases between. Per the germline V gene, CDR1 is MGHRA and CDR2 is YSYEKL. The CDR3 is 17 residues long.

The chain carries TRBV4-3 and TRBJ2-2; perhaps TRBD2 as D (5 bases). CDR3 length: 14 residues. Between the trimmed V and J ends, which lost 0 bases and 8 bases, there was a span of 10 bases. Per the germline V gene, CDR1 is LGHNA and CDR2 is YSLEER. The CDR3 sequence is CASSQEGRRGELFF. For the CDR3, the DNA is TGCGCCAGCAGCCAAGAGGGTCGGAGGGGGGAGCTGTTTTTT.

The chain uses TRBV5-6 and TRBJ2-1; 9 bases align to TRBD1. V lost 0 bases, J lost 7 bases, and 8 bases stayed unmatched. There are 16 residues in the CDR3. The germline V gene has CDR1 SGHDT and CDR2 YYEEEE. The CDR3 nucleotides are TGTGCCAGCAGCTTGGTACCGGGACAGGGTGAAAATGAGCAGTTCTTC. Translation gives CASSLVPGQGENEQFF.

The chain is built from TRBV5-1 and TRBJ2-3; 7 bases are a match to TRBD1. The germline CDR1 and CDR2 sequences are SGHRS and YFSETQ. The CDR3 covers 15 residues. Losses at the gene ends were 3 bases for V and 2 bases for J; bases not matched to a gene: 6. The CDR3 region is CASSWTGIFTDTQYF. CDR3 in DNA: TGCGCCAGCAGCTGGACAGGTATCTTCACAGATACGCAGTATTTT.

The V and J genes are TRBV2 and TRBJ2-3, with D maybe TRBD1 (6 bases). The germline V and J ends were trimmed by 3 bases and 4 bases, with 11 bases remaining between them. CDR1 and CDR2 from the germline V gene are SNHLY and FYNNEI. This CDR3 comprises 14 residues. CDR3 in amino acids: CASSDLRQADTQYF. DNA for the CDR3: TGTGCCAGCAGTGACTTGAGACAGGCAGATACGCAGTATTTT.

The V call is TRBV20-1, the J call TRBJ2-1, with D tentatively TRBD1 (6 bases). Trimming took 6 bases from V and 4 from J, leaving 19 bases between them. CDR1 is DFQATT, CDR2 SNEGSKA, per germline (reference sequence). The CDR3 covers 15 residues. The CDR3 protein is CSAPGQPNYYNEQFF. CDR3 DNA: TGCAGTGCGCCGGGACAACCGAATTATTACAATGAGCAGTTCTTC.

The V and J genes are TRBV7-2 and TRBJ2-1, with 9 nucleotides matching TRBD2. The CDR3 has 15 amino acids. With V trimmed by 1 base and J by 11 bases, 9 bases remained unmatched. Per germline, CDR1 SGHTA and CDR2 FQGNSA. The CDR3 DNA sequence: TGTGCCAGCAGCTTAGAGGCGGGAGGGGGGGTTAAGCAGTTCTTC. This gives the protein CASSLEAGGGVKQFF.